The source of this TCR beta chain is a study of graft-versus-host responses after intestinal transplantation. Study at large: Grafts were multivisceral, liver-intestinal, or isolated intestinal. The recipients all started with anti-thymocyte globulin induction and then took tacrolimus and steroids for 2 to 3 years. Study-wide points: Among circulating GvH clones, peak levels were associated with early post-transplant declines in HvG clones. GvH clones detected in recipient marrow included some appearing first in ileum or blood.

Sequenced by immunoSEQ multiplex PCR; TCRdb stores in-frame clones only, minus some. The profile covers about 51,000 clones, with roughly 90% appearing a single time and 0.55% to 0.65% taken by the ten largest. This clone appeared a single time. Its antigen remains unidentified. With 2 bases removed from V and 8 bases from J, the gap between germline ends came to 12 bases. Germline CDR1 reads SGHDN; CDR2 reads FVKESK. The CDR3 covers 13 residues. The receptor comes from a human donor who was the organ donor for an intestinal transplant. The chain uses TRBV14 and TRBJ1-2; D remains ambiguous. The specimen comprised unstimulated CD4+ T cells sorted from spleen or lymph node cells, sampled before transplant. CDR3 sequence reads: CASSQYSVEGYTF. The DNA for the CDR3 is TGTGCCAGCAGCCAATATTCTGTGGAGGGCTACACCTTC.